A selection of T cell receptor beta chains follows, all from one sample in a study of blood T cell repertoires in COVID-19. Generated by immunoSEQ multiplex PCR, the TCRdb table keeps only in-frame clones and is missing some. The sample records 350,000 to 450,000 clones, roughly four fifths being singletons. The sample comprised PBMCs or T cells enriched from blood (not recorded which). The receptor set was obtained from a woman aged 45 to 65 who had recovered from COVID-19. Each CDR3 is given with its conserved first and last residue. Each record gives: J gene, clone size, D gene, V gene, CDR3 DNA, CDR3 protein. The D gene is left open where the match is weak. Some rows have no size entry. The others give once, few or many, or a class for an expanded clone.

j_gene: TRBJ1-2; abundance: NA; d_gene: NA; v_gene: TRBV12-3/TRBV12-4; CDR3nt: TGTGCCAGCAGTCTCCGGGACACTTATGGCTACACCTTC; CDR3aa: CASSLRDTYGYTF
j_gene: TRBJ2-2; abundance: few; d_gene: TRBD1; v_gene: TRBV7-3; CDR3nt: TGTGCCAGCAGCCCATTACAGGGGCCCGGGGAGCTGTTTTTT; CDR3aa: CASSPLQGPGELFF
j_gene: TRBJ2-2; abundance: NA; d_gene: NA; v_gene: TRBV6-5; CDR3nt: TGTGCCAGCAGCCCACTAGGCACCGGGGAGCTGTTTTTT; CDR3aa: CASSPLGTGELFF
j_gene: TRBJ1-5; abundance: NA; d_gene: NA; v_gene: TRBV27; CDR3nt: TGTGCCAGCAGTTCCACAGGAGCTAGCAATCAGCCCCAGCATTTT; CDR3aa: CASSSTGASNQPQHF
j_gene: TRBJ2-7; abundance: once; d_gene: TRBD1; v_gene: TRBV7-2; CDR3nt: TGTGCCAGCAGCCCGCGGAGGACAGGATCCGAGCAGTACTTC; CDR3aa: CASSPRRTGSEQYF
j_gene: TRBJ2-7; abundance: once; d_gene: TRBD2; v_gene: TRBV27; CDR3nt: TGTGCCAGCAGTCCCTCTGGGGGGGTCGAGCAGTACTTC; CDR3aa: CASSPSGGVEQYF
j_gene: TRBJ1-2; abundance: NA; d_gene: NA; v_gene: TRBV19; CDR3nt: TGTGCCAGTAGTACAAACAGCTATGGCTACACCTTC; CDR3aa: CASSTNSYGYTF
j_gene: TRBJ1-4; abundance: few; d_gene: NA; v_gene: TRBV25-1; CDR3nt: TGTGCCAGCAGTGACCCGAGAAAGGGAAGGGGGACTAATGAAAAACTGTTTTTT; CDR3aa: CASSDPRKGRGTNEKLFF
j_gene: TRBJ1-2; abundance: NA; d_gene: NA; v_gene: TRBV19; CDR3nt: TGTGCCAGTTCGCAGGGTCCCGTAAACTATGGCTACACCTTC; CDR3aa: CASSQGPVNYGYTF
j_gene: TRBJ1-1; abundance: once; d_gene: NA; v_gene: TRBV28; CDR3nt: TGTGCCAGCAGTGGGGGAGGAATAGAAGCTTTCTTT; CDR3aa: CASSGGGIEAFF
j_gene: TRBJ1-1; abundance: NA; d_gene: NA; v_gene: TRBV7-8; CDR3nt: TGTGCCAGCAGCTTAGTAACTGAAGCTTTCTTT; CDR3aa: CASSLVTEAFF